The following is a TCR beta chain sequence with its context. Its antigen is as yet unknown. Germline CDR1 SNHLY, CDR2 FYNNEI. The CDR3 totals 17 residues. V lost 4 bases, J lost 9 bases, and 15 bases stayed unmatched. Patients aged 18 to 65 had newly diagnosed hyperthyroidism lasting under 2 months. Clinical symptoms, serum thyroxine and TRAb, thyroid ultrasound and orbital computed tomography together formed the diagnostic basis. TCR beta CDR3 regions were amplified from RNA transcripts. Researchers ran a first-round RT-PCR on the TCR CDR3 using the HTBI primer set. TCRdb independently ran MiXCR on the multiplex PCR reads; one entry per CDR3 protein. The table records a few hundred thousand distinct CDR3 sequences, roughly 46% of them present only once. The sample is drawn from a study of T cells in Graves' hyperthyroidism and ophthalmopathy. Study-level findings and limits: Most clonotypes that expanded in the thyroid above 0.001 also showed up in blood. Ophthalmopathy prediction by the model preceded onset by a median about 6.8 months.

The chain has TRBV2 and TRBJ2-5; the match to TRBD2 covers 12 bases. This clonotype originated in a woman under 30 with Graves' hyperthyroidism. Sample: peripheral blood or thyroid tissue (not recorded which). The DNA for the CDR3 is TGTGCCAGCAGTGTGGCTAGCGGGAGGGTTTCCATTAATCCCCAGTACTTC. As protein: CASSVASGRVSINPQYF. Full variable domain (remainder filled in from reference TRBV2 and TRBJ2-5): EPEVTQTPSHQVTQMGQEVILRCVPISNHLYFYWYRQILGQKVEFLVSFYNNEISEKSEIFDDQFSVERPDGSNFTLKIRSTKLEDSAMYFCASSVASGRVSINPQYFGPGTRLLVL.